These 19 T cell receptor beta chains were sequenced from one sample in a study of spatial heterogeneity in lung cancer. Each CDR3 protein is one row after TCRdb ran MiXCR on the 5' RACE reads. The sample lists about 25,000 distinct CDR3 sequences, roughly 7.2% occurring once. Time point described: sample taken at primary tumor resection. This material consisted of PBMCs, taken at surgery. The receptors come from a male donor with early-stage non-small cell lung cancer.

The chain joins TRBV2 to TRBJ2-3; 7 nucleotides align to TRBD1. J gave up 0 bases and V 7 bases, and 4 bases lay outside the gene matches. This CDR3 region has 14 residues. Germline lookup yields CDR1 SNHLY and CDR2 FYNNEI. The CDR3 loop is CASTRDSSTDTQYF. CDR3 coding DNA: TGTGCCAGCACTAGGGACAGTAGCACAGATACGCAGTATTTT.

There are many counts of this clonotype. The chain has TRBV5-5 and TRBJ2-1; weak D call: TRBD2 (6 bases). This CDR3 contains 15 residues. V lost 2 bases and J 0 bases, leaving 9 bases between the germline ends. The germline gives CDR1 SGHKS, CDR2 YYEKEE (reference sequence). The CDR3 region is CASSFAGSSYNEQFF. The CDR3 DNA follows: TGTGCCAGCAGCTTTGCGGGGAGCTCCTACAATGAGCAGTTCTTC.

This clonotype came up many times. The chain combines TRBV6-2 or TRBV6-3 with TRBJ2-5, with no clear D. The CDR3 has 11 amino acids. Germline values: CDR1 MNHEY, CDR2 SVGEGT. Trimming cost V 6 bases and J 3 bases, with 5 bases left between them. The CDR3: CASSPEETQYF. As DNA, the CDR3 is TGTGCCAGCAGCCCAGAAGAGACCCAGTACTTC.

There are many counts of this clonotype. CDR3 sequence (DNA): TGCGCCAGCAGCTCAGACTCAAAAGGCACAGATACGCAGTATTTT. This encodes CASSSDSKGTDTQYF. This chain links TRBV23-1 with TRBJ2-3, with unresolved D. TRBV23-1 is given ORF status, its function remaining uncertain. The V and J ends lost 6 bases and 1 base respectively, with 14 bases between them. The CDR3 sequence is 15 residues long.

This clonotype was picked up many times. The CDR3, as DNA: TGTGCCAGCTCACCAAGGCAGACTAATGAAAAACTGTTTTTT. This encodes CASSPRQTNEKLFF. This chain uses TRBV18 with TRBJ1-4; D is unresolved. Trimming stripped 2 bases from V and 2 bases from J, with 6 bases between. The CDR3 sequence is 14 residues long. Germline V CDR1 and CDR2: KGHSH, LQKENI. The entire variable domain, with the rest obtained from reference TRBV18 and TRBJ1-4, is as follows: NAGVMQNPRHLVRRRGQEARLRCSPMKGHSHVYWYRQLPEEGLKFMVYLQKENIIDESGMPKERFSAEFPKEGPSILRIQQVVRGDSAAYFCASSPRQTNEKLFFGSGTQLSVL.

J is TRBJ2-7 and V is TRBV5-4, with TRBD2 as a possible D gene (5 bases). Trimming stripped 4 bases from V and 3 bases from J, with 17 bases between. The germline V gene has CDR1 SGHNT and CDR2 YYREEE (reference sequence). The CDR3 is 15 residues long. This chain's CDR3 is CASSPTSGDYYEQYF. The CDR3 DNA is TGTGCCAGCAGCCCCACCTCAGGTGACTACTACGAGCAGTACTTC.

V gene TRBV20-1 combines with J gene TRBJ2-7; D remains unclear. Between the trimmed V and J ends, which lost 4 bases and 1 base, there was a span of 11 bases. The CDR3 runs to 13 residues. Germline CDR1 reads DFQATT; CDR2 reads SNEGSKA (reference sequence). For the CDR3, the DNA is TGCAGTGCTATAAACAGCCTGTCCTACGAGCAGTACTTC. This gives the protein CSAINSLSYEQYF.

V and J are TRBV10-2 and TRBJ2-5; TRBD2 aligns across 7 bases. The CDR3 is 13 amino acids. Germline assignment: CDR1 WSHSY and CDR2 SAAADI. After removal of 6 bases from V and 0 bases from J, the junction contained 1 base not matched to a gene. In nucleotides, the CDR3 is TGCGCCAGCAGGCGGGGGAACCAAGAGACCCAGTACTTC. Translated, it gives CASRRGNQETQYF.

This clonotype was seen a few times. As DNA, the CDR3 is TGTGCCAGTGGAAAGGGAGGATCCAAAAACATTCAGTACTTC. As protein: CASGKGGSKNIQYF. The gene calls are TRBV2 and TRBJ2-4; D might be TRBD2 (6 bases). V gave up 9 bases and J gave up 2 bases, with 14 bases separating them. CDR3 length: 14 amino acids. Germline lookup yields CDR1 SNHLY and CDR2 FYNNEI.

V gene TRBV12-5 combines with J gene TRBJ2-7; the match to TRBD1 covers 8 bases. CDR1 is LGHNT and CDR2 is FRNRAP in the germline V gene. The CDR3 runs to 18 residues. V lost 1 base, J lost 2 bases, and 13 bases stayed unmatched. The CDR3 coding sequence is TGTGCTAGTGGTTTGGAGACAGGGGTGTACGGAGGACCCTACGAGCAGTACTTC. It encodes CASGLETGVYGGPYEQYF.

In this sample, this clonotype turned up many times. The rearrangement joins TRBV7-2 to TRBJ2-1; a weak D match, TRBD2 (6 bases). The CDR3 is made up of 15 amino acids. Trimming cost V 2 bases and J 7 bases, with 15 bases left between them. Germline-derived CDR1 and CDR2 are SGHTA and FQGNSA. The CDR3 nucleotides are TGTGCCAGCAGCTTATATGCTAGCGCCGGGAATGAGCAGTTCTTC. Its translation is CASSLYASAGNEQFF.

This clonotype has a count of ten or more. V gene TRBV12-3 or TRBV12-4 combines with J gene TRBJ2-7, with 11 bases lining up with TRBD2. Germline trimming cut 6 bases from V and 0 bases from J; bases unmatched to any gene: 4. The CDR3 spans 15 residues. DNA for the CDR3: TGTGCCAGCAGCATAGGACTAGCGGGCTCCTACGAGCAGTACTTC. This gives the protein CASSIGLAGSYEQYF.

This clonotype appeared many times. The chain is built from TRBV5-1 and TRBJ1-1; D gene unclear. This CDR3 comprises 16 residues. V was pared by 3 bases and J by 1 base, with 16 bases between. CDR1 is SGHRS and CDR2 is YFSETQ in the germline V gene. CDR3 in DNA: TGCGCCAGCAGCTCGGGAGTTGCCGGAGCGAACACTGAAGCTTTCTTT. Protein product: CASSSGVAGANTEAFF.

This clonotype was observed a few times. This chain links TRBV3-1 with TRBJ1-2; D is perhaps TRBD1 (6 bases). The V end lost 4 bases, the J end lost 3 bases, and 9 bases lay between the germline ends. Germline V gene sequence: CDR1 LGHDT, CDR2 YNNKEL (reference sequence). The CDR3 loop spans 13 amino acids. CDR3: CASSRGPDYGYTF. In DNA, the CDR3 is TGTGCCAGCAGCCGGGGGCCCGACTATGGCTACACCTTC.

This clonotype was seen at least ten times. The chain recombines TRBV20-1 with TRBJ2-7, with TRBD2 matching 8 bases. Germline loops: CDR1 DFQATT, CDR2 SNEGSKA (reference sequence). The V gene end was trimmed by 4 bases and the J gene end by 6 bases; junction bases not matched to a gene: 14. The CDR3 spans 15 residues. CDR3 nucleotide sequence: TGCAGTGCTACCCTAGCTGGCCGGGGGGGCGTCGAGCAGTACTTC. Its protein product is CSATLAGRGGVEQYF.

Ten or more counts support this clonotype. DNA of the CDR3: TGTGCCAGCAGGCTTAGCGGGGGGGACTCCTACAATGAGCAGTTCTTC. Protein sequence: CASRLSGGDSYNEQFF. The rearrangement uses TRBV6-5 and TRBJ2-1; 11 bases agree with TRBD2. The CDR3 extends over 16 amino acids. Germline loops: CDR1 MNHEY, CDR2 SVGAGI. Unmatched junction bases numbered 4, after V lost 6 bases and J lost 0 bases.

The chain uses TRBV6-6 and TRBJ1-1; possibly TRBD1 for D (6 bases). Deletions cut 5 bases from V and 4 bases from J, with 20 bases between. This CDR3 has 16 amino acids. Germline V CDR1 and CDR2: MNHNY, SVGAGI (reference sequence). CDR3: CASSISLTGTATEAFF. Here the CDR3 DNA reads TGTGCCAGCAGTATTTCCCTGACAGGAACGGCCACTGAAGCTTTCTTT.

This clonotype was seen many times. The chain recombines TRBV7-2 with TRBJ1-4; 9 bases are shared with TRBD1. The junction had 11 bases not matched to a gene; V was cut back by 0 bases and J by 3 bases. The CDR3 is 19 residues long. Germline V lookup: CDR1 SGHTA, CDR2 FQGNSA. CDR3 loop: CASSLAPGQGWAANEKLFF. CDR3 nucleotide sequence: TGTGCCAGCAGCTTAGCCCCGGGACAGGGATGGGCAGCTAATGAAAAACTGTTTTTT.

At least ten counts were recorded for this clonotype. The chain carries TRBV10-3 and TRBJ1-2; D is unclear. CDR3 length equals 12 residues. Germline loops: CDR1 ENHRY, CDR2 SYGVKD. Trimming cost V 5 bases and J 6 bases, with 10 bases left between them. The CDR3 spells CAISSDGNGYTF. The CDR3 DNA sequence: TGTGCCATCAGTTCCGACGGAAATGGCTACACCTTC.